The rows below give T cell receptor beta chains drawn from one sample of a study of T cells after yellow fever vaccination. From the 5' RACE reads, TCRdb called clonotypes with MiXCR, one entry per CDR3 protein. The table has approximately 150,000 distinct CDR3 sequences, 9.3% seen once. The sequencing used CD8+ T cells sorted from PBMCs, collected 45 days after the yellow fever booster vaccination. The receptors stem from a man aged 18 to 30 who received the YFV17D yellow fever vaccine. Each CDR3 is given with its conserved first and last residue. The D gene is left open where the match is weak. Clone size is shown for a subset of rows, as once, few, many or a class of expanded clone.

>TRBJ1-2|few|TRBD1|TRBV7-9
CASSFSRGTNYGYTF
TGTGCCAGCAGCTTCAGCAGGGGGACGAACTATGGCTACACCTTC
>TRBJ2-3|NA|NA|TRBV9
CASSVAGFDPDTQYF
TGTGCCAGCAGCGTAGCAGGGTTTGACCCAGATACGCAGTATTTT
>TRBJ2-1|NA|TRBD1|TRBV5-1
CASKGDRGPNEQFF
TGCGCCAGCAAAGGGGACAGGGGGCCCAATGAGCAGTTCTTC
>TRBJ2-3|few|TRBD1|TRBV24-1
CATSDFTGEDTQYF
TGTGCCACCAGTGATTTCACAGGGGAAGATACGCAGTATTTT
>TRBJ2-3|few|NA|TRBV27
CASSYTHTDTQYF
TGTGCCAGCAGTTATACACACACAGATACGCAGTATTTT
>TRBJ2-3|few|TRBD2|TRBV27
CASSFRRLAGGPDTQYF
TGTGCCAGCAGTTTCCGAAGACTAGCGGGGGGGCCGGATACGCAGTATTTT
>TRBJ2-1|few|TRBD2|TRBV27
CASTVAGTYNEQFF
TGTGCCAGCACCGTAGCGGGGACCTACAATGAGCAGTTCTTC
>TRBJ2-3|few|TRBD1|TRBV12-3/TRBV12-4
CASSQPGGANTQYF
TGTGCCAGCAGTCAACCAGGGGGTGCAAATACGCAGTATTTT
>TRBJ2-5|NA|NA|TRBV29-1
CSAEPISREETQYF
TGCAGCGCTGAACCGATCTCTAGAGAAGAGACCCAGTACTTC
>TRBJ2-2|NA|NA|TRBV5-1
CASSMDLPNTGELFF
TGCGCCAGCAGCATGGACCTCCCGAACACCGGGGAGCTGTTTTTT
>TRBJ1-5|few|NA|TRBV7-9
CASSRGTDSNQPQHF
TGTGCCAGCAGCCGAGGGACGGATAGCAATCAGCCCCAGCATTTT
>TRBJ2-3|few|NA|TRBV7-9
CASSSPPSTDTQYF
TGTGCCAGCAGCTCCCCTCCTAGCACAGATACGCAGTATTTT
>TRBJ2-5|NA|NA|TRBV18
CASSPSRGEGETQYF
TGTGCCAGCTCACCCTCAAGGGGCGAGGGGGAGACCCAGTACTTC
>TRBJ1-4|few|TRBD1|TRBV7-9
CASSTDRAQSNEKLFF
TGTGCCAGCAGCACAGACAGGGCTCAATCTAATGAAAAACTGTTTTTT
>TRBJ2-5|few|TRBD1|TRBV4-1
CASSHPGTVGTGYQETQYF
TGCGCCAGCAGCCATCCCGGGACGGTGGGGACAGGGTACCAAGAGACCCAGTACTTC
>TRBJ1-1|few|NA|TRBV6-5
CASSYGGRASTEAFF
TGTGCCAGCAGTTACGGTGGCAGGGCAAGCACTGAAGCTTTCTTT
>TRBJ2-4|few|NA|TRBV30
CAWSNGGIQYF
TGTGCCTGGAGCAACGGGGGCATTCAGTACTTC
>TRBJ1-1|few|NA|TRBV4-1
CASSHPETGRNTEAFF
TGCGCCAGCAGCCACCCCGAGACAGGAAGGAACACTGAAGCTTTCTTT
>TRBJ2-1|few|NA|TRBV27
CASRTDSMIAYNEQFF
TGTGCCAGCAGGACAGACAGTATGATAGCCTACAATGAGCAGTTCTTC
>TRBJ1-2|few|NA|TRBV7-9
CASSLVVRRSEGYAYTF
TGTGCCAGCAGCTTAGTAGTTCGGCGATCAGAAGGCTATGCCTACACCTTC
>TRBJ2-7|few|NA|TRBV27
CASSLRGTARNEQYF
TGTGCCAGCAGTTTACGGGGGACGGCCAGGAACGAGCAGTACTTC
>TRBJ2-1|many|TRBD1|TRBV5-6
CASSYPGQGYNEQFF
TGTGCCAGCAGCTACCCGGGACAGGGGTACAATGAGCAGTTCTTC
>TRBJ2-1|NA|NA|TRBV20-1
CSARAGTPEQFF
TGCAGTGCTAGAGCCGGGACACCTGAGCAGTTCTTC
>TRBJ2-1|many|NA|TRBV6-2/TRBV6-3
CATRWAGASYNEQFF
TGTGCCACCAGGTGGGCGGGGGCGTCCTACAATGAGCAGTTCTTC
>TRBJ1-1|NA|NA|TRBV12-3/TRBV12-4
CASSSYVGTEAFF
TGTGCCAGCAGTTCCTACGTCGGCACTGAAGCTTTCTTT
>TRBJ1-2|NA|NA|TRBV12-3/TRBV12-4
CASSLFGNYGYTF
TGTGCCAGCAGTTTATTCGGGAACTATGGCTACACCTTC
>TRBJ2-1|few|NA|TRBV7-2
CASSLMDPEQFF
TGTGCCAGCAGCCTGATGGACCCTGAGCAGTTCTTC
>TRBJ2-3|many|NA|TRBV3-1
CASSPGTFPSTDTQYF
TGTGCCAGCAGCCCTGGGACTTTCCCTAGCACAGATACGCAGTATTTT
>TRBJ2-7|NA|TRBD2|TRBV12-3/TRBV12-4
CASSFGGGPHEQYF
TGTGCCAGCAGTTTTGGCGGGGGGCCCCACGAGCAGTACTTC
>TRBJ2-2|NA|NA|TRBV2
CASTTRTNTGELFF
TGTGCCAGCACCACCAGGACGAACACCGGGGAGCTGTTTTTT
>TRBJ2-3|NA|TRBD2|TRBV11-2
CASTPGGSGGMYTDTQYF
TGTGCCAGCACCCCGGGGGGTAGCGGGGGGATGTACACAGATACGCAGTATTTT
>TRBJ2-1|few|TRBD1|TRBV12-3/TRBV12-4
CASSTPGGEQFF
TGTGCCAGCAGCACTCCAGGGGGCGAGCAGTTCTTC
>TRBJ1-5|NA|NA|TRBV5-4
CASSAPGVTDF
TGTGCCAGCAGCGCACCAGGGGTAACGGATTTT
>TRBJ2-2|NA|NA|TRBV29-1
CSVDAGSGELFF
TGCAGCGTTGACGCGGGGTCCGGGGAGCTGTTTTTT
>TRBJ1-4|few|TRBD1|TRBV20-1
CSASTGGEKLFF
TGCAGTGCTTCGACAGGGGGCGAAAAACTGTTTTTT
>TRBJ2-5|once|TRBD2|TRBV7-6
CASSLWGGQETQYF
TGTGCCAGCAGCTTATGGGGGGGTCAAGAGACCCAGTACTTC
>TRBJ1-1|many|NA|TRBV5-1
CASSRSGGTLNTEAFF
TGCGCCAGCAGCCGGTCCGGCGGGACACTGAACACTGAAGCTTTCTTT
>TRBJ2-1|NA|NA|TRBV4-1
CASSQTSGDREQFF
TGCGCCAGCAGCCAGACCTCCGGGGACCGTGAGCAGTTCTTC
>TRBJ2-7|NA|TRBD2|TRBV28
CASSFRLAGDNEQYF
TGTGCCAGCAGTTTCCGACTAGCGGGGGACAACGAGCAGTACTTC
>TRBJ1-2|few|NA|TRBV12-3/TRBV12-4
CASSLLGGDGYTF
TGTGCCAGCAGTTTATTGGGGGGCGACGGCTACACCTTC
>TRBJ2-3|few|NA|TRBV28
CASSFRLTDTQYF
TGTGCCAGCAGTTTCAGGCTCACAGATACGCAGTATTTT
>TRBJ1-3|few|TRBD1|TRBV7-9
CASSARDSSGNTIYF
TGTGCCAGCAGCGCACGGGACAGCTCTGGAAACACCATATATTTT
>TRBJ2-6|few|NA|TRBV6-2/TRBV6-3
CASTRWKMGSGANVLTF
TGTGCCAGCACCCGTTGGAAAATGGGATCTGGGGCCAACGTCCTGACTTTC
>TRBJ1-1|NA|TRBD1|TRBV12-3/TRBV12-4
CASSVTGGLDTEAFF
TGTGCCAGCAGTGTGACAGGGGGCCTGGACACTGAAGCTTTCTTT
>TRBJ2-3|NA|NA|TRBV28
CAGGGFSDTQYF
TGTGCCGGCGGGGGCTTCTCAGATACGCAGTATTTT
>TRBJ2-1|few|NA|TRBV5-6
CASSWGSRNEQFF
TGTGCCAGCAGCTGGGGGAGTAGGAATGAGCAGTTCTTC
>TRBJ2-1|NA|NA|TRBV20-1
CSARGPQGPSLFDEQFF
TGCAGTGCTAGAGGCCCTCAGGGGCCGTCGCTGTTCGATGAGCAGTTCTTC
>TRBJ1-2|NA|TRBD1|TRBV2
CASSFRDSFNYGYTF
TGTGCCAGCAGTTTCCGGGACAGTTTTAACTATGGCTACACCTTC
>TRBJ2-3|few|NA|TRBV11-2
CASLISGRKTDTQYF
TGTGCCAGCCTAATCAGCGGGCGGAAAACAGATACGCAGTATTTT
>TRBJ2-3|many|TRBD1|TRBV6-1
CASSLNPGQGSDTQYF
TGTGCCAGCAGCTTAAACCCGGGACAGGGGTCAGATACGCAGTATTTT